Shown below are 11 T cell receptor beta chains from a single sample sequenced in a study of OX40 agonist ivuxolimab in advanced cancers. Sequenced by immunoSEQ multiplex PCR; TCRdb stores in-frame clones only, minus some. The top ten clones hold under 15% of a sample with about 80,000 clones, roughly nine tenths of them seen once. This material consisted of CD4+ or CD8+ T cells sorted from blood, taken in a trial of the OX40 agonist ivuxolimab. These receptor sequences come from an adult with an advanced solid tumor such as melanoma, head and neck, liver or kidney cancer.

The V call is TRBV27, the J call TRBJ2-1, with no clear D. Germline V gene data show CDR1 as MNHEY and CDR2 as SMNVEV (reference sequence). The germline V and J ends were trimmed by 5 bases and 2 bases, with 1 base remaining between them. The CDR3 runs 11 residues. CDR3 sequence reads: CASSAYNEQFF. In DNA, the CDR3 is TGTGCCAGCAGTGCCTACAATGAGCAGTTCTTC.

This chain joins TRBV5-5 and TRBJ2-3; 10 bases match TRBD2. The J segment lost 4 bases and the V segment lost 3 bases, leaving 5 bases of the junction unmatched. Looked up from germline, CDR1 is SGHKS and CDR2 is YYEKEE (reference sequence). This CDR3 has 15 residues. CDR3 sequence reads: CASSYIAGGADTQYF. CDR3 DNA sequence: TGTGCCAGCAGCTACATAGCGGGAGGCGCAGATACGCAGTATTTT.

The V and J genes are TRBV9 and TRBJ2-2, with 15 bases fitting TRBD2. V shed 3 bases, J shed 2 bases, and the junction held 8 bases outside the gene matches. The CDR3 extends over 19 amino acids. Looked up from germline, CDR1 is SGDLS and CDR2 is YYNGEE. The CDR3 nucleotides are TGTGCCAGCAGCGCCCGGACTAGCGGGAGGGGAACTAACACCGGGGAGCTGTTTTTT. Its protein product is CASSARTSGRGTNTGELFF.

CDR3 coding DNA: TGTGCCAGCAGCTGGGGCAGCCACACCGGGGAGCTGTTTTTT. Residues: CASSWGSHTGELFF. The rearrangement links TRBV28 to TRBJ2-2, with D possibly matching TRBD1 (5 bases). Trimming took 6 bases from V and 3 from J, leaving 11 bases between them. The CDR3 covers 14 residues. CDR1 is MDHEN, CDR2 SYDVKM, per germline.

The chain combines TRBV15 with TRBJ2-1; D gene ambiguous. V lost 3 bases to trimming and J lost 5 bases, with 17 bases between them. The germline CDR1 and CDR2 sequences are LNHNV and YYDKDF (reference sequence). The CDR3 runs 16 residues. The CDR3 DNA follows: TGTGCCACCAGCAGTGGGCCAGAAGCTCCCAACAATGAGCAGTTCTTC. Residues: CATSSGPEAPNNEQFF.

J is TRBJ1-6 and V is TRBV25-1, with 8 nucleotides matching TRBD1. The V and J ends lost 5 bases and 13 bases, in that order; junction bases with no gene match: 10. Germline V gene data show CDR1 as MGHDK and CDR2 as SYGVNS. The CDR3 has 14 residues. The CDR3 region is CASSSDRALGPLHF. The CDR3 bases are TGTGCCAGCAGTTCGGACAGGGCCCTGGGTCCCCTCCACTTT.

The chain joins TRBV14 to TRBJ2-1; 12 positions match TRBD1. Germline V gene data show CDR1 as SGHDN and CDR2 as FVKESK. The CDR3 contains 17 residues. J lost 4 bases, V lost 3 bases, and 7 bases had no gene match. The CDR3 reads CASSHRDRGPMYNEQFF. The CDR3 nucleotides are TGTGCCAGCAGCCATCGGGACAGGGGGCCCATGTACAATGAGCAGTTCTTC. Full variable domain (missing parts from reference TRBV14 and TRBJ2-1): EAGVTQFPSHSVIEKGQTVTLRCDPISGHDNLYWYRRVMGKEIKFLLHFVKESKQDESGMPNNRFLAERTGGTYSTLKVQPAELEDSGVYFCASSHRDRGPMYNEQFFGPGTRLTVL.

This rearrangement joins TRBV7-8 to TRBJ2-7, with 9 bases that match TRBD1. CDR1 SGHVS and CDR2 FQNEAQ come from the germline V gene. The ends lost 1 base at V and 2 bases at J; junction bases unmatched: 6. This CDR3 is built from 16 residues. The CDR3 DNA follows: TGTGCCAGCAGCTTAGGGAGGGACAGGGCCGCCTACGAGCAGTACTTC. It codes for CASSLGRDRAAYEQYF.

The chain carries TRBV6-4 and TRBJ1-1, with 7 bases aligning to TRBD1. The CDR3 totals 16 residues. Germline CDR1 is MRHNA and CDR2 is SNTAGT. V lost 2 bases to trimming and J lost 1 base; unmatched junction nucleotides: 7. CDR3 DNA: TGTGCCAGCAGTGACAAAAAACAGGGGACGAACACTGAAGCTTTCTTT. The encoded protein is CASSDKKQGTNTEAFF.

On this clone itself: The same CDR3 is also encoded by other DNA sequences in this sample. The chain uses TRBV11-2 and TRBJ2-7; tentative D call: TRBD1 (6 bases). The CDR3 runs to 12 residues. Trimming took 5 bases from V and 3 from J, leaving 8 bases between them. Germline CDR1 reads SGHAT; CDR2 reads FQNNGV. CDR3: CASSPGVYEQYF. As DNA, the CDR3 is TGTGCCAGCAGCCCAGGGGTCTACGAGCAGTACTTC.

The chain is built from TRBV10-3 and TRBJ2-2; D is possibly TRBD2 (5 bases). V dropped 8 bases and J dropped 4 bases, with 8 bases sitting between them. The CDR3 contains 12 residues. Germline-derived CDR1 and CDR2 are ENHRY and SYGVKD. The CDR3 protein is CAIGRPTGELFF. In DNA form, the CDR3 reads TGTGCCATCGGGAGACCCACCGGGGAGCTGTTTTTT.